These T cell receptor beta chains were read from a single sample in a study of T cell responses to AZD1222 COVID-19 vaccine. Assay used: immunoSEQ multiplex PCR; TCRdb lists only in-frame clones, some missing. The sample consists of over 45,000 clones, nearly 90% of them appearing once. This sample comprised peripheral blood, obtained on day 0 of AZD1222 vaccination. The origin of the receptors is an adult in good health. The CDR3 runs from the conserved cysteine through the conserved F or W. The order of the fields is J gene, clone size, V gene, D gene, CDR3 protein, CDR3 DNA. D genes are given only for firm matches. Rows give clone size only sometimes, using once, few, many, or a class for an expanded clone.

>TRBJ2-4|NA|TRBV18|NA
CASSHPENIQYF
TGTGCCAGCTCTCACCCAGAAAACATTCAGTACTTC
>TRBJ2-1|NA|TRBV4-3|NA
CASSQAWRETGVNEQFF
TGCGCCAGCAGCCAAGCATGGCGGGAGACAGGGGTCAATGAGCAGTTCTTC
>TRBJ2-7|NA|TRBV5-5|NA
CASSLSTGSSYEQYF
TGTGCCAGCAGCTTATCGACGGGGAGCTCCTACGAGCAGTACTTC
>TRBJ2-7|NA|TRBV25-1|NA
CASSESFSYEQYF
TGTGCCAGCAGTGAATCTTTCTCCTACGAGCAGTACTTC
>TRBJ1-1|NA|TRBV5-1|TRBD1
CASSFPGGQVNTEAFF
TGCGCCAGCAGCTTCCCGGGGGGACAGGTGAACACTGAAGCTTTCTTT
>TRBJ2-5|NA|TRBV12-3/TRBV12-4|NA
CASSLRKETQYF
TGTGCCAGCAGCCTACGGAAAGAGACCCAGTACTTC
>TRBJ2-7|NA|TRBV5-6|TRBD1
CASSLDYGGHGQGEEQYF
TGTGCCAGCAGCTTGGACTACGGGGGACATGGACAGGGGGAAGAGCAGTACTTC
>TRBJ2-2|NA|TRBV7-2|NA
CASSRMISANTGELFF
TGTGCCAGCAGCCGTATGATCTCCGCGAACACCGGGGAGCTGTTTTTT
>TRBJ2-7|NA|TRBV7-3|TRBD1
CASSLGGQGRNEQYF
TGTGCCAGCAGCTTAGGGGGACAGGGGAGGAACGAGCAGTACTTC
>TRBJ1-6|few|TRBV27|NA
CASSFQLGARRTPLHF
TGTGCCAGCAGTTTCCAATTGGGCGCCCGACGTACACCCCTCCACTTT
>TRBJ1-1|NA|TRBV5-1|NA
CASSLRSSNTEAFF
TGCGCCAGCAGCTTACGGAGTTCCAACACTGAAGCTTTCTTT
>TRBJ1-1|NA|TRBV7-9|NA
CASSFGGGNTEAFF
TGTGCCAGCAGCTTTGGCGGGGGGAACACTGAAGCTTTCTTT
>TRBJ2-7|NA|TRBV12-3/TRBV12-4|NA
CASSLEEGNEQYF
TGTGCCAGCAGTTTGGAGGAGGGGAACGAGCAGTACTTC
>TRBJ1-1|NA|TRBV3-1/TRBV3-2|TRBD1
CASSGRDRGTEAFF
TGTGCCAGCAGCGGCCGGGACAGGGGCACTGAAGCTTTCTTT
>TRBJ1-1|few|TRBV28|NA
CASSLEGGRAEAFF
TGTGCCAGCAGTTTAGAGGGTGGGAGGGCTGAAGCTTTCTTT
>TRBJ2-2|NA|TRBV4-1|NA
CASSQGGVNTGELFF
TGCGCCAGCAGCCAGGGGGGTGTTAACACCGGGGAGCTGTTTTTT
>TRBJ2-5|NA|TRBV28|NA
CASSPQSAEETQYF
TGTGCCAGCAGTCCCCAAAGCGCTGAAGAGACCCAGTACTTC
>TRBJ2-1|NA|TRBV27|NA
CASSPYRVKNNEQFF
TGTGCCAGCAGTCCCTACAGGGTAAAGAACAATGAGCAGTTCTTC